The 23 T cell receptor beta chains below were found in one sample sequenced in a study of cytomegalovirus exposure and HLA in healthy donors. PCR was performed using 60 Vbeta and 13 Jbeta primers. Profiled with immunoSEQ multiplex PCR; TCRdb holds only in-frame clones, not every one. The sample includes nearly 95,000 clones, about four fifths of them seen just once. Sequencing was performed on PBMCs. These receptors were obtained from a woman aged 40 to 50 in good health and CMV-seronegative.

This clone was seen at least ten times. The chain couples TRBV21-1 to TRBJ2-4; the D segment call TRBD2 is taken from the table without a DNA check. TRBV21-1 is recorded as a pseudogene. This CDR3 is built from 14 residues. The chain's CDR3 is CASSNRLAKNIQYF. CDR3 DNA: TGTGCCAGCAGCAACCGTTTAGCCAAAAACATTCAGTACTTC.

This clone showed up just a few times. One junction end disagrees with the germline gene, perhaps due to a read error. CDR3 nucleotide sequence: TGTGCCAGCAGCCTAGCTACAGGGAGCTCTGGAAACACCATATATTTT. Amino acid sequence: CASSLATGSSGNTIYF. This chain links TRBV7-2 with TRBJ1-3; possible D gene TRBD1, 6 bases. The CDR3 extends over 16 amino acids. Germline-derived CDR1 and CDR2 are SGHTA and FQGNSA.

The V gene is TRBV7-2, the J gene TRBJ1-1; unclear D gene. Looked up from germline, CDR1 is SGHTA and CDR2 is FQGNSA. CDR3 length: 14 residues. V lost 2 bases to trimming and J lost 0 bases, with 7 bases between them. The CDR3 loop is CASSLSQLNTEAFF. The CDR3 DNA reads as TGTGCCAGCAGCTTAAGTCAGTTGAACACTGAAGCTTTCTTT.

The genes are TRBV10-3 and TRBJ1-2, with D possibly being TRBD1 (6 bases). The CDR3 is made up of 15 amino acids. The V gene's germline CDR1 is ENHRY and CDR2 SYGVKD. The V end was cut by 3 bases, the J end by 2 bases, with 13 bases between. As DNA, the CDR3 is TGTGCCATCAGTGATTTGGGGGGGACAAACTATGGCTACACCTTC. It is translated as CAISDLGGTNYGYTF.

The J gene is TRBJ2-3, the V gene TRBV28; D gene ambiguous. The V end was cut by 3 bases, the J end by 2 bases, with 9 bases between. The CDR3 has 14 amino acids. Germline V gene lookup returns CDR1 MDHEN and CDR2 SYDVKM. CDR3 DNA: TGTGCCAGCAGTTTTCGAGGATTCACAGATACGCAGTATTTT. Amino acids: CASSFRGFTDTQYF.

This sequence joins TRBV28 and TRBJ1-5; D remains unclear. The CDR3 is 16 residues long. The V end lost 2 bases, the J end lost 7 bases, and 18 bases lay between the germline ends. Germline V gene lookup returns CDR1 MDHEN and CDR2 SYDVKM. CDR3 in DNA: TGTGCCAGCAGTTTACCCCTCGGAGGGTCGCAACAGCCCCAGCATTTT. The encoded protein is CASSLPLGGSQQPQHF.

This sequence joins TRBV13 and TRBJ1-1; D remains ambiguous. The CDR3 covers 18 residues. In germline, CDR1 is PRHDT, CDR2 FYEKMQ (reference sequence). Trimming took 5 bases from V and 1 from J, leaving 23 bases between them. The CDR3 loop is CASSRPRHSPDQNTEAFF. As DNA, the CDR3 is TGTGCCAGCAGCCGCCCCCGACACTCACCAGACCAGAACACTGAAGCTTTCTTT.

The chain is built from TRBV2 and TRBJ1-6; no firm D call. Trimming left V 5 bases short and J 0 bases short, with 11 bases between. The CDR3 length is 16 residues. Germline CDR1 is SNHLY and CDR2 is FYNNEI. CDR3 residues: CASSLEYSSYNSPLHF. DNA of the CDR3: TGTGCCAGCAGTCTTGAGTACAGCTCCTATAATTCACCCCTCCACTTT. Full variable domain (rest looked up from reference TRBV2 and TRBJ1-6): EPEVTQTPSHQVTQMGQEVILRCVPISNHLYFYWYRQILGQKVEFLVSFYNNEISEKSEIFDDQFSVERPDGSNFTLKIRSTKLEDSAMYFCASSLEYSSYNSPLHFGNGTRLTVT.

This chain uses TRBV29-1 with TRBJ2-7, with 7 bases identical to TRBD2. This CDR3 has 13 amino acids. V lost 3 bases, J lost 0 bases, and 2 bases stayed unmatched. CDR1 and CDR2 (germline): SQVTM, ANQGSEA. CDR3 protein: CSVDGGSSYEQYF. CDR3 nucleotide sequence: TGCAGCGTTGACGGGGGGAGCTCCTACGAGCAGTACTTC.

V gene TRBV11-2 combines with J gene TRBJ1-5, with D maybe TRBD1 (6 bases). The CDR3 consists of 15 residues. Germline CDR1 reads SGHAT; CDR2 reads FQNNGV. V was clipped by 1 base and J by 0 bases, with 7 bases between them. This chain's CDR3 is CASSLAGDSNQPQHF. CDR3 nucleotide sequence: TGTGCCAGCAGCTTAGCAGGGGATAGCAATCAGCCCCAGCATTTT.

The chain joins TRBV4-2 to TRBJ2-3; TRBD2 matches at 9 bases. The germline CDR1 and CDR2 sequences are LGHNA and YNFKEQ. V was clipped by 4 bases and J by 3 bases; unmatched bases: 11. The CDR3 is 17 amino acids. In DNA, the CDR3 is TGTGCCAGCAGCCCCCGATCCCCTAGCGGGGTAACAGATACGCAGTATTTT. As protein: CASSPRSPSGVTDTQYF.

In its sample, this clone was seen a few times. The J gene is TRBJ2-7, the V gene TRBV5-4, with a weak D call TRBD2 (6 bases). Trimming removed 4 bases at V and 7 bases at J, with 18 bases between. The CDR3 runs to 14 residues. The germline V gene encodes CDR1 SGHNT and CDR2 YYREEE (reference sequence). CDR3: CASSPGVAAGEQYF. CDR3 nucleotides: TGTGCCAGCAGCCCAGGAGTGGCGGCGGGGGAGCAGTACTTC.

CDR3 protein: CASSVATGTGAGNTIYF. In DNA, the CDR3 is TGTGCCAGCAGCGTAGCTACAGGGACAGGCGCTGGAAACACCATATATTTT. The V call is TRBV9, the J call TRBJ1-3, with 8 bases matching TRBD1. Germline CDR1 SGDLS, CDR2 YYNGEE. The V segment lost 0 bases and the J segment 2 bases; nucleotides outside the gene matches: 7. The CDR3 runs to 17 residues. Full variable domain (remainder filled in from reference TRBV9 and TRBJ1-3): DSGVTQTPKHLITATGQRVTLRCSPRSGDLSVYWYQQSLDQGLQFLIQYYNGEERAKGNILERFSAQQFPDLHSELNLSSLELGDSALYFCASSVATGTGAGNTIYFGEGSWLTVV.

This clone was recorded at least ten times. V usage is TRBV6-5 and J usage is TRBJ1-4; TRBD1 matches 9 bases. The CDR3 has 15 residues. CDR1 is MNHEY, CDR2 SVGAGI, per germline. J lost 7 bases, V lost 6 bases, and 9 bases had no gene match. CDR3: CASRPGQGKREKLFF. In nucleotides, the CDR3 is TGTGCCAGCAGACCCGGACAGGGGAAGCGTGAAAAACTGTTTTTT.

The chain has TRBV7-2 and TRBJ2-3; possible D gene TRBD1, 6 bases. CDR3 length equals 13 residues. The V end was cut by 5 bases, the J end by 6 bases, with 12 bases between. CDR1 and CDR2 from the germline V gene are SGHTA and FQGNSA. CDR3 in amino acids: CASSTPGADTQYF. The CDR3 bases are TGTGCCAGCAGCACCCCAGGGGCGGATACGCAGTATTTT. The complete variable domain, with remaining parts taken from reference TRBV7-2 and TRBJ2-3, reads GAGVSQSPSNKVTEKGKDVELRCDPISGHTALYWYRQSLGQGLEFLIYFQGNSAPDKSGLPSDRFSAERTGGSVSTLTIQRTQQEDSAVYLCASSTPGADTQYFGPGTRLTVL.

This clone counts as medium-sized. This rearrangement joins TRBV4-3 to TRBJ2-7; D may be TRBD1 (5 bases). Germline CDR1 LGHNA, CDR2 YSLEER. This CDR3 has 14 residues. V lost 0 bases, J lost 4 bases, and 10 bases lay in between. The chain's CDR3 is CASSQERQGYEQYF. The CDR3, as DNA: TGCGCCAGCAGCCAAGAGCGGCAGGGATACGAGCAGTACTTC.

The chain carries TRBV7-8 and TRBJ2-7; D uncertain. The CDR3 spans 13 residues. The V and J ends lost 1 base and 5 bases respectively, with 9 bases between them. Germline-derived CDR1 and CDR2 are SGHVS and FQNEAQ. The CDR3 DNA sequence: TGTGCCAGCAGCTTAGGTTCTCGTAACGAGCAGTACTTC. It specifies CASSLGSRNEQYF.

V gene TRBV5-4 combines with J gene TRBJ2-1; D may be TRBD2 (5 bases). This CDR3 spans 14 amino acids. CDR1 and CDR2 from the germline V gene are SGHNT and YYREEE (reference sequence). With 2 bases removed from V and 3 bases from J, the gap between germline ends came to 9 bases. The CDR3 loop is CASSFGLIYNEQFF. CDR3 nucleotide sequence: TGTGCCAGCAGCTTTGGACTGATCTACAATGAGCAGTTCTTC.

CDR3 sequence (DNA): TGTGCCAGCAGTGAGGAGGGCAGTTATTATGGCTACACCTTC. It yields the protein CASSEEGSYYGYTF. The V and J genes are TRBV2 and TRBJ1-2, with D unclear. The germline V gene has CDR1 SNHLY and CDR2 FYNNEI. The V gene lost 3 bases and the J gene lost 5 bases, with 13 bases spanning the gap. CDR3 size: 14 residues.

V and J are TRBV18 and TRBJ1-3, with a tentative D call TRBD1 (5 bases). Per the germline V gene, CDR1 is KGHSH and CDR2 is LQKENI. The CDR3 is made up of 15 amino acids. V was trimmed by 2 bases and J by 2 bases, leaving 10 bases between them. Here the CDR3 reads CASSPVQGAGNTIYF. As DNA, the CDR3 is TGTGCCAGCTCACCAGTACAAGGGGCTGGAAACACCATATATTTT. Supplemented by reference TRBV18 and TRBJ1-3, the full variable domain reads NAGVMQNPRHLVRRRGQEARLRCSPMKGHSHVYWYRQLPEEGLKFMVYLQKENIIDESGMPKERFSAEFPKEGPSILRIQQVVRGDSAAYFCASSPVQGAGNTIYFGEGSWLTVV.

This clone appeared a few times. The rearrangement links TRBV18 to TRBJ2-1, with 9 positions matching TRBD1. Germline CDR1 KGHSH, CDR2 LQKENI. J gave up 5 bases and V 0 bases, and 5 bases lay outside the gene matches. The CDR3 totals 16 residues. The CDR3 DNA reads TGTGCCAGCTCACCACCGGCCGGGACAGGGCACAATGAGCAGTTCTTC. It encodes CASSPPAGTGHNEQFF.

The chain combines TRBV27 with TRBJ2-3; TRBD2 agrees at 8 bases. The CDR3 length is 14 residues. Germline CDR1 MNHEY, CDR2 SMNVEV (reference sequence). The ends lost 7 bases at V and 5 bases at J; junction bases unmatched: 8. In DNA, the CDR3 is TGTGCCAGCAAACGCGGGGGGTTTGGAGATACGCAGTATTTT. Encoded protein: CASKRGGFGDTQYF.

The rearrangement links TRBV7-9 to TRBJ1-4, with 7 bases fitting TRBD1. Trimming at V came to 5 bases and at J to 12 bases, leaving 9 bases not matched to a gene. Germline CDR1 SEHNR, CDR2 FQNEAQ (reference sequence). The CDR3 runs to 13 residues. The CDR3 loop reads CASSRTGIWELFF. The CDR3 DNA reads as TGTGCCAGCAGCCGGACAGGAATTTGGGAACTGTTTTTT.